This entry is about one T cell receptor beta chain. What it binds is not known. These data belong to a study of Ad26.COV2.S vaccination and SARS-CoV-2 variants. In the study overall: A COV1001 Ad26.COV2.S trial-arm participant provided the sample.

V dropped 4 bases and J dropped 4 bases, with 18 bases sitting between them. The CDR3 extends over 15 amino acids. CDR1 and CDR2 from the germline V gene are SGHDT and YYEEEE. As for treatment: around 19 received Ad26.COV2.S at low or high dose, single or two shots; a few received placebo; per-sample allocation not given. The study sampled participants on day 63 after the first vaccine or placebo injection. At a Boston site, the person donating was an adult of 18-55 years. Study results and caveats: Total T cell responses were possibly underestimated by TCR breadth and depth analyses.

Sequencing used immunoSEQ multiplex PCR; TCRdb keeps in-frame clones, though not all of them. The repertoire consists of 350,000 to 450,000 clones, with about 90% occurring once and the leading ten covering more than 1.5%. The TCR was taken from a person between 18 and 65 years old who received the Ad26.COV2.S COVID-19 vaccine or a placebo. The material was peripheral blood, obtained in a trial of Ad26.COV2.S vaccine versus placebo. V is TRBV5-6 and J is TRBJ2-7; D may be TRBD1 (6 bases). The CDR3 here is CASSIDRKRPYEQYF. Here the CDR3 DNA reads TGTGCCAGCAGCATAGACAGGAAAAGACCGTACGAGCAGTACTTC.